The clone carrying this TCR beta chain was observed a few times. The antigen is unknown. This CDR3 has 12 residues. CDR1 is LNHDA, CDR2 SQIVND, per germline (reference sequence). The V gene lost 5 bases and the J gene lost 4 bases, with 8 bases spanning the gap. These data are taken from a study of cytomegalovirus exposure and HLA in healthy donors. Study findings and constraints: What was likely a sequencing artifact was a cluster of highly shared sequence variants. Data from an earlier analysis indicated that most TCR beta V segments were productive either about 87% or about 30% of the time. Further analysis was carried out later, and it showed several of the most significant clusters appearing linked to common viral pathogens.

13 Jbeta primers and 60 Vbeta primers were used for the PCR. Clones were read by immunoSEQ multiplex PCR, and TCRdb kept only the in-frame ones, dropping some. The data hold 83,000 or so clones, with roughly 83% observed a single time. The chain uses TRBV19 and TRBJ1-2; D is undetermined. The sequence came from a middle-aged woman in good health and CMV-seropositive. Material: PBMCs. The CDR3 region is CASSGFSYGYTF. In DNA form, the CDR3 reads TGTGCCAGTAGTGGTTTTAGCTATGGCTACACCTTC.